This T cell receptor (beta chain) was sequenced during a study of OX40 agonist ivuxolimab in advanced cancers. CDR3 length: 14 amino acids. Per germline, CDR1 MNHNS and CDR2 SASEGT. Trimming cost V 5 bases and J 4 bases, with 14 bases left between them. Repertoires were generated with immunoSEQ multiplex PCR, while TCRdb's copy carries only in-frame clones and drops some. This table has approximately 89,000 clones, roughly 87% appearing once. The study, taken as a whole, reports: Clonal expansion from baseline to week 6 occurred in both CD4+ and CD8+ T cells. On average, CD8+ T cells showed a greater number of expanded clones than CD4+.

Comments on this clone: Its antigen is unidentified.

V usage is TRBV6-1 and J usage is TRBJ1-1; D is undetermined. The sample here was CD4+ or CD8+ T cells sorted from blood, taken in a trial of the OX40 agonist ivuxolimab. The origin of this receptor is an adult with an advanced solid tumor such as melanoma, head and neck, liver or kidney cancer. This chain's CDR3 is CASSPQPTGTEAFF. For the CDR3, the DNA is TGTGCCAGCAGTCCACAGCCTACGGGCACTGAAGCTTTCTTT.